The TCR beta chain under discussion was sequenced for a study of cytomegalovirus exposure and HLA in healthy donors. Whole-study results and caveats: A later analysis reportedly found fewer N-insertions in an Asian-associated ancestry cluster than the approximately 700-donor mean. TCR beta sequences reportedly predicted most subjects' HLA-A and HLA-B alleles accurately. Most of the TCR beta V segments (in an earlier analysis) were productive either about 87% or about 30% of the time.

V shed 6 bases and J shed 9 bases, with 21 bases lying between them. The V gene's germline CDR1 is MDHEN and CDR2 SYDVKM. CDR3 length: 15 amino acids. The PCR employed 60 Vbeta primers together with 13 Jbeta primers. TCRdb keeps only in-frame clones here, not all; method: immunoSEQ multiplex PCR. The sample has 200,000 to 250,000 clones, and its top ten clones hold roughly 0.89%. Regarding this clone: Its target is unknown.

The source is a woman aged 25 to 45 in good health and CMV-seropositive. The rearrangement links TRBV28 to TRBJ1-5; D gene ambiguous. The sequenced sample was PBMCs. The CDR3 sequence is CASRSTRGARWPQHF. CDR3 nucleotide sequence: TGTGCCAGCAGGTCCACTAGAGGCGCCCGGTGGCCCCAGCATTTT.